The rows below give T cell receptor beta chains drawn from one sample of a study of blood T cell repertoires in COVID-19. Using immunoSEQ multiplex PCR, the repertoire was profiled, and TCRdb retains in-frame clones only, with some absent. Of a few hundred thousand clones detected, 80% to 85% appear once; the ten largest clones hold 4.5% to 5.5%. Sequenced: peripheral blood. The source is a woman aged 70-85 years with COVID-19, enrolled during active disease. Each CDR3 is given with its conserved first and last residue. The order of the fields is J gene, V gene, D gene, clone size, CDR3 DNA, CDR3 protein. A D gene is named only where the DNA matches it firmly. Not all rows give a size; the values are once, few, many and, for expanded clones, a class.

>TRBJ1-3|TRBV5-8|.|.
TGTGCCAGCAAAGCGGGACATTTGGGCTCTGGAAACACCATATATTTT
CASKAGHLGSGNTIYF
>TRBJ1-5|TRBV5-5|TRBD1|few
TGTGCCAGCAGCCCCGGTTGGGATATCCGGGACAGTAATCAGCCCCAGCATTTT
CASSPGWDIRDSNQPQHF
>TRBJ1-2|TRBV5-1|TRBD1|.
TGCGCCAGCAGCTCCCTGGTTCAAGTAGACAGGGGAAAAGGCTATGGCTACACCTTC
CASSSLVQVDRGKGYGYTF
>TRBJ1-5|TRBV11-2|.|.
TGTGCCAGCAGCTTAGTCGCGGGGGAACAGCCCCAGCATTTT
CASSLVAGEQPQHF
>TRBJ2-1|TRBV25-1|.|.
TGTGCCAGCATCGGAGGGGGGGCCGGAAGCTATGAGCAGTTCTTC
CASIGGGAGSYEQFF
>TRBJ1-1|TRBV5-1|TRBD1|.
TGCGCCAGCAGACCGGGACAGGAGCTCATGAACACTGAAGCTTTCTTT
CASRPGQELMNTEAFF
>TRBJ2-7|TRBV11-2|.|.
TGTGCCAGCAGCTTAAGCGAGGGAGGAGAGCAGTACTTC
CASSLSEGGEQYF
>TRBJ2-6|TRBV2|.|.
TGTGCCAGCAGTGGAGAGAGGGCTGGGGCCAACGTCCTGACTTTC
CASSGERAGANVLTF
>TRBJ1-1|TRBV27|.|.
TGTGCCAGCAGTTTGGGGGGGCCCCGCACTGAAGCTTTCTTT
CASSLGGPRTEAFF
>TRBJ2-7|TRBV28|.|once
TGTGCCAGCAGTCTTCAGGAACCCTACGAGCAGTACTTC
CASSLQEPYEQYF
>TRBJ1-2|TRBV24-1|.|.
TGTGCCACCAGTGATTCGAGAGGGAGAGGGAATTATGGCTACACCTTC
CATSDSRGRGNYGYTF
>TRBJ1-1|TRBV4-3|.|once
TGCGCCAGCAGCCAGGCAGTGGTTATGAACACTGAAGCTTTCTTT
CASSQAVVMNTEAFF
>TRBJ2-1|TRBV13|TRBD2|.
TGTGCCAGCAGCTGGGGGAGGGCCTCGGTCGACAATGAGCAGTTCTTC
CASSWGRASVDNEQFF
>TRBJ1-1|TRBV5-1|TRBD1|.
TGCGCCAGCAGCCCCTACCCACAGGGGGCTTACACTGAAGCTTTCTTT
CASSPYPQGAYTEAFF
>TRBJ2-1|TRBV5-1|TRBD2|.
TGCGCCAGCAGCTTCTCTAGCGGGACACTTTACAATGAGCAGTTCTTC
CASSFSSGTLYNEQFF
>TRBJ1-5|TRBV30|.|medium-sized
TGTGCCTGGAGTGTATTTCCGGGTTCTCAGCCCCAGCATTTT
CAWSVFPGSQPQHF
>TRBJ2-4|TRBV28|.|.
TGTGCCAGCAGTTTACGCAGGGGAGCCAAAAACATTCAGTACTTC
CASSLRRGAKNIQYF
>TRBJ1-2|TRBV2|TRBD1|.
TGTGCCAGCAGGGAGGGACAGGGGTTTGGCTACACCTTC
CASREGQGFGYTF
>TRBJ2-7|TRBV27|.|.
TGTGCCAGCAGTCCGCAGGGCCCCTACGAGCAGTACTTC
CASSPQGPYEQYF
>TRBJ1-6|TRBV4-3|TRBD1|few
TGCGCCAGCAGCCAAGAACAGGGGGGATCCTATAATTCACCCCTCCACTTT
CASSQEQGGSYNSPLHF
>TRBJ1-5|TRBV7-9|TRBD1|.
TGTGCCAGCAGCTTATCCCCCCCGGGGCAGGGGGATCAGCCCCAGCATTTT
CASSLSPPGQGDQPQHF
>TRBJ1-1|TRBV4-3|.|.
TGCGCCAGCAGCCAAGAGTTGGGGCACTGGGCTTTCTTT
CASSQELGHWAFF
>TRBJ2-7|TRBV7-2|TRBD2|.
TGTGCCAGCAGCTTTACTAGCGGCTACGAGCAGTACTTC
CASSFTSGYEQYF
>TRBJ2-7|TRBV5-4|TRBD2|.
TGTGCCAGCAGCTTGGTTTTCTTCGCGGGAGAGGACGAGCAGTACTTC
CASSLVFFAGEDEQYF
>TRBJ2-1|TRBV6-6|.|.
TGTGCCAGCAGTTACAACAGGGACTACAATGAGCAGTTCTTC
CASSYNRDYNEQFF
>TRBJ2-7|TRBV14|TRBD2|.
TGTGCCAGCAGCCCCCGCCGGAGAGCGGGAATCCCCTACGAGCAGTACTTC
CASSPRRRAGIPYEQYF
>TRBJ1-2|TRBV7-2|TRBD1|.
TGTGCCAGCAGCTTAGAACAGGGGATGAACTATGGCTACACCTTC
CASSLEQGMNYGYTF
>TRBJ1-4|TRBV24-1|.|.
TGTGCCACCAGTGATCCCCCGGGGAGGGGAGAAGAAAAACTGTTTTTT
CATSDPPGRGEEKLFF